What follows is one TCR beta chain and its context. The sample is drawn from a study of blood T cell repertoires in COVID-19. Study as a whole: Sites in the United States, Italy and Spain provided acute and convalescent COVID-19 samples. T cells, B-cell-depleted T cells, or PBMCs provided the cDNA or gDNA that served as material.

As handled by the study authors: Amplification of reference gene primers was used by the study to estimate nucleated cell counts. The protocol was immunoSEQ multiplex PCR, while the TCRdb copy is restricted to in-frame clones and leaves out a portion. The V and J calls and clone size were taken over from that table, and D and trimming were inferred from the DNA. This sample has 250,000 to 300,000 clones, with about nine tenths found just once. The germline V and J ends were trimmed by 5 bases and 5 bases, with 15 bases remaining between them. Germline lookup yields CDR1 MNHEY and CDR2 SVGAGI. The CDR3 has 14 residues.

The clonotype originates from a woman between 55 and 75 years old with acute or convalescent COVID-19. The genes are TRBV6-5 and TRBJ2-5, with D unresolved. The sequencing input was peripheral blood. Here the CDR3 reads CASSTPRQAETQYF. CDR3 DNA: TGTGCCAGCAGTACCCCCCGGCAGGCCGAGACCCAGTACTTC.